The rows below give T cell receptor beta chains drawn from one sample of a study of blood T cell repertoires in COVID-19. Profiled with immunoSEQ multiplex PCR; TCRdb holds only in-frame clones, not every one. The repertoire holds about 150,000 clones, approximately 80% seen once, with 6.2% in the top ten. The source material was PBMCs or T cells enriched from blood (not recorded which). These receptors were taken from a woman between 40 and 55 years old who had recovered from COVID-19. Both conserved end residues are part of each CDR3. A D gene is named only where the DNA matches it firmly. Expanded clones are given a class, and other clones once, few, many or no size at all.

clone size	V gene	J gene	D gene	CDR3 protein	CDR3 DNA
-	TRBV7-9	TRBJ1-1	-	CASSLGGLRTEAFF	TGTGCCAGCAGCTTAGGTGGTTTGCGCACTGAAGCTTTCTTT
-	TRBV10-2	TRBJ2-1	TRBD2	CASSEAGTSDLTDEQFF	TGCGCCAGCAGTGAAGCCGGGACTAGCGACCTTACAGATGAGCAGTTCTTC
-	TRBV2	TRBJ1-5	TRBD1	CASSPGQGGDQPQHF	TGTGCCAGCAGTCCGGGACAGGGCGGCGATCAGCCCCAGCATTTT
few	TRBV13	TRBJ1-1	-	CASSPEQNTEAFF	TGTGCCAGCAGCCCAGAACAGAACACTGAAGCTTTCTTT
-	TRBV11-2	TRBJ1-2	-	CASSSLGGRLVYGYTF	TGTGCCAGCAGCTCATTAGGGGGACGACTGGTCTATGGCTACACCTTC
-	TRBV2	TRBJ1-5	-	CASSEGGTGNQPQHF	TGTGCCAGCAGTGAGGGCGGTACGGGGAATCAGCCCCAGCATTTT
-	TRBV4-1	TRBJ1-1	-	CASSQGGGTTEAFF	TGCGCCAGCAGCCAAGGCGGGGGGACAACTGAAGCTTTCTTT
-	TRBV6-6	TRBJ2-7	TRBD1	CASSYSRDRVNEQYF	TGTGCCAGCAGTTACTCGAGGGACAGGGTGAACGAGCAGTACTTC
-	TRBV30	TRBJ2-1	TRBD2	CAGVAGGPVPQFF	TGTGCCGGAGTAGCGGGAGGGCCTGTTCCGCAGTTCTTC
-	TRBV27	TRBJ2-6	-	CASSQDLGGEAGANVLTF	TGTGCCAGCAGTCAGGACTTAGGGGGGGAAGCTGGGGCCAACGTCCTGACTTTC
-	TRBV6-5	TRBJ2-1	TRBD2	CASSYSRGSRDEQFF	TGTGCCAGCAGTTACTCGCGGGGGAGCAGGGATGAGCAGTTCTTC
-	TRBV4-1	TRBJ1-5	-	CASSQDGQGNQPQHF	TGCGCCAGCAGCCAAGATGGGCAGGGGAATCAGCCCCAGCATTTT
-	TRBV10-2	TRBJ2-5	TRBD2	CASSESKVLAARGTQYF	TGCGCCAGCAGTGAGTCGAAAGTACTAGCGGCAAGAGGGACCCAGTACTTC
-	TRBV5-1	TRBJ1-5	-	CASSLDSVSPQHF	TGCGCCAGCAGCCTCGACTCCGTAAGTCCCCAGCATTTT
-	TRBV7-9	TRBJ1-1	TRBD1	CASSSGTGFTEAFF	TGTGCCAGCAGCTCCGGGACAGGGTTTACTGAAGCTTTCTTT
-	TRBV6-5	TRBJ1-2	-	CASSYNSREGSYTF	TGTGCCAGCAGTTACAATTCCAGGGAGGGCTCCTACACCTTC
-	TRBV2	TRBJ2-5	-	CASSEFSDYPETQYF	TGTGCCAGCAGTGAATTCTCGGACTACCCAGAGACCCAGTACTTC
once	TRBV7-9	TRBJ2-3	TRBD2	CASSTPLGSGSSTDTQYF	TGTGCCAGCAGCACTCCGCTAGGTAGCGGGTCGAGCACAGATACGCAGTATTTT
-	TRBV4-2	TRBJ1-5	-	CASSQDFGNQPQHF	TGTGCCAGCAGCCAAGATTTCGGCAATCAGCCCCAGCATTTT
-	TRBV7-2	TRBJ1-6	-	CASSLYGRGDNSPLHF	TGTGCCAGCAGCTTATATGGGAGAGGCGATAATTCACCCCTCCACTTT
once	TRBV2	TRBJ1-1	-	CASRRDGLYTEAFF	TGTGCCAGCAGGCGGGACGGCCTTTACACTGAAGCTTTCTTT
-	TRBV6-5	TRBJ1-2	-	CASKQGRLPYGYTF	TGTGCCAGCAAACAGGGACGACTTCCGTATGGCTACACCTTC
-	TRBV3-1/TRBV3-2	TRBJ2-7	TRBD2	CASSQGVAGEQYF	TGTGCCAGCAGCCAAGGGGTAGCGGGAGAGCAGTACTTC
-	TRBV27	TRBJ1-1	-	CASSLSGSLNTEAFF	TGTGCCAGCAGTTTATCGGGCAGTCTGAACACTGAAGCTTTCTTT
-	TRBV11-2	TRBJ2-1	TRBD2	CASSLVDPWTSAINEQFF	TGTGCCAGCAGCTTAGTCGACCCTTGGACTAGCGCGATCAATGAGCAGTTCTTC
-	TRBV30	TRBJ1-1	-	CAYGSMNTEAFF	TGTGCTTATGGTAGCATGAACACTGAAGCTTTCTTT
-	TRBV7-9	TRBJ1-1	TRBD1	CASSQSPGQTTYTEAFF	TGTGCCAGCAGCCAGAGCCCGGGACAGACGACATACACTGAAGCTTTCTTT
few	TRBV9	TRBJ2-2	-	CASSASLRTANTGELFF	TGTGCCAGCAGCGCCTCTCTCCGGACAGCGAACACCGGGGAGCTGTTTTTT
-	TRBV6-1	TRBJ2-1	-	CASSEWGGDNEQFF	TGTGCCAGCAGTGAATGGGGCGGGGACAATGAGCAGTTCTTC
few	TRBV29-1	TRBJ2-3	TRBD2	CSVDEASGGDTQYF	TGCAGCGTTGATGAGGCTAGCGGAGGAGATACGCAGTATTTT
many	TRBV7-7	TRBJ2-1	TRBD1	CASSLSDRGDNEQFF	TGTGCTAGCAGCTTGTCGGACAGGGGGGATAATGAGCAGTTCTTC
-	TRBV2	TRBJ1-1	-	CASSRGQTDEAFF	TGTGCCAGCAGTCGAGGACAGACAGATGAAGCTTTCTTT
-	TRBV4-1	TRBJ2-4	TRBD1	CASSQKVGTDKNIQYF	TGCGCCAGCAGCCAAAAGGTGGGGACAGATAAAAACATTCAGTACTTC
few	TRBV6-1	TRBJ2-1	-	CASSDWGRGRDEQFF	TGTGCCAGCAGTGATTGGGGCAGGGGCCGCGATGAGCAGTTCTTC
-	TRBV27	TRBJ1-5	-	CARTQRGNQPQHF	TGTGCCAGAACACAGCGGGGCAATCAGCCCCAGCATTTT
-	TRBV11-3	TRBJ2-1	TRBD2	CASSPREGTSGLNEQFF	TGTGCCAGCAGCCCCCGGGAGGGGACTAGCGGGCTCAATGAGCAGTTCTTC
-	TRBV4-2	TRBJ1-4	-	CASSQSRATNEKLFF	TGTGCCAGCAGCCAAAGCCGGGCAACTAATGAAAAACTGTTTTTT
-	TRBV4-1	TRBJ2-2	-	CASSQEGLPNTGELFF	TGCGCCAGCAGCCAAGAGGGACTCCCGAACACCGGGGAGCTGTTTTTT
-	TRBV19	TRBJ1-5	-	CASRGGGLPQHF	TGTGCCAGTCGAGGGGGGGGCCTGCCCCAGCATTTT
-	TRBV7-9	TRBJ1-5	-	CASSLARDQPQHF	TGTGCCAGCAGCTTAGCCAGGGATCAGCCCCAGCATTTT